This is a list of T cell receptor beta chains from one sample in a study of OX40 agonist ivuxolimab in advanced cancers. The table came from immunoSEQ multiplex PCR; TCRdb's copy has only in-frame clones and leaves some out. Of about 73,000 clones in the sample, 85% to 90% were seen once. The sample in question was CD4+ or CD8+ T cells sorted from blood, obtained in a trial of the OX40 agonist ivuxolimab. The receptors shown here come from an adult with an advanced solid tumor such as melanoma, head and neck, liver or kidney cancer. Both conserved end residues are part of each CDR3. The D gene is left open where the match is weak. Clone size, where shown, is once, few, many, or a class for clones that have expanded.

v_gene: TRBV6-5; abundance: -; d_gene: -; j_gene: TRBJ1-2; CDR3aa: CASSPGGTVGYTF; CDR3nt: TGTGCCAGCAGTCCGGGGGGGACTGTCGGCTACACCTTC
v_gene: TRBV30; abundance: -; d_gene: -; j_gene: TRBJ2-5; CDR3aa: CAWGEGHLGETQYF; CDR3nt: TGTGCCTGGGGCGAGGGACACCTCGGGGAGACCCAGTACTTC
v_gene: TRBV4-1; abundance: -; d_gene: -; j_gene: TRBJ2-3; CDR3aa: CASSGGRADTQYF; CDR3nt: TGCGCCAGCAGCGGGGGTCGGGCAGATACGCAGTATTTT
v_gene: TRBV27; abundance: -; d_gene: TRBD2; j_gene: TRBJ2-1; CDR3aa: CASSSLTSRYNEQFF; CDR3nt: TGTGCCAGCAGTTCGTTGACTAGCAGATACAATGAGCAGTTCTTC
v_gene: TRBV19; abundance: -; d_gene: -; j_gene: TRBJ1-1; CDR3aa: CASKTGRTEAFF; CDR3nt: TGTGCCAGTAAGACAGGTAGGACTGAAGCTTTCTTT
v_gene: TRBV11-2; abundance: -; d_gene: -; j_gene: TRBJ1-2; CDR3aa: CASSGGGRHIYGYTF; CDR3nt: TGTGCCAGCAGCGGGGGGGGCCGGCATATTTATGGCTACACCTTC
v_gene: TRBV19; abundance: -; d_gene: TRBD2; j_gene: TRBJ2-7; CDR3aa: CASSMPGGTYEQYF; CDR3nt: TGTGCCAGTAGTATGCCCGGGGGGACCTACGAACAGTACTTC
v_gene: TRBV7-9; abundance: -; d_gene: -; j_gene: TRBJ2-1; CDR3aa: CASSLALGGDSHEQFF; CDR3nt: TGTGCCAGCAGCTTAGCATTGGGGGGAGATTCTCATGAGCAGTTCTTC
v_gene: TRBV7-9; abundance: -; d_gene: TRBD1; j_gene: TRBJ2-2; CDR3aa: CASSPTGGLNTGELFF; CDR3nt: TGTGCCAGCAGCCCCACAGGGGGCTTAAACACCGGGGAGCTGTTTTTT
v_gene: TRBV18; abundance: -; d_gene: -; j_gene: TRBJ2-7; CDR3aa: CASSPPNRILYEQYF; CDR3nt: TGTGCCAGCTCACCACCTAATCGGATCCTCTATGAGCAGTACTTC
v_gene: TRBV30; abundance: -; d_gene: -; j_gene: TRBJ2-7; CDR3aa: CAWSRSSYEQYF; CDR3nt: TGTGCCTGGAGTAGATCTTCCTACGAGCAGTACTTC
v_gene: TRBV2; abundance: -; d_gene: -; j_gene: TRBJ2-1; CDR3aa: CASSGLLNEQFF; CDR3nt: TGTGCCAGCAGTGGCCTTCTCAATGAGCAGTTCTTC
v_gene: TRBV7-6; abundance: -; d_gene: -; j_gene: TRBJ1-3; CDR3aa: CASSTGGLFGNTIYF; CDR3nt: TGTGCCAGCAGCACCGGGGGGCTGTTCGGAAACACCATATATTTT
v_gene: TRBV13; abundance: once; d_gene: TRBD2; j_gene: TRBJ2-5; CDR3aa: CASSLFASGGHETQYF; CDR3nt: TGTGCCAGCAGCTTGTTCGCTAGCGGGGGGCATGAGACCCAGTACTTC